The following is a TCR beta chain sequence with its context. The CDR3 totals 16 residues. Per germline, CDR1 MNHEY and CDR2 SMNVEV (reference sequence). V dropped 8 bases and J dropped 7 bases, with 26 bases sitting between them. The sample is drawn from a study of blood T cell repertoires in COVID-19. Study information: Donors in the United States, Italy and Spain gave samples during acute or convalescent COVID-19.

Original data processing: For nucleated cells, counts were estimated from reference gene primer amplification. TCRdb keeps only in-frame clones here, not all; method: immunoSEQ multiplex PCR. That table is the source of V, J and clone size, and D and trimming were worked out from the DNA. The data hold tens of thousands of clones, with roughly 80% observed a single time. The clonotype originates from a human donor with acute or convalescent COVID-19. The donor label of this sample is uncertain. The chain joins TRBV27 to TRBJ2-5, with D perhaps TRBD1 (6 bases). Specimen: peripheral blood. The CDR3, as DNA: TGTGCCAGCGGGTATGGGACACCAAGCTACACGGGGACCCAGTACTTC. The encoded protein is CASGYGTPSYTGTQYF.